This is a list of T cell receptor beta chains from one sample in a study of blood T cell repertoires in COVID-19. Sequencing used immunoSEQ multiplex PCR; TCRdb keeps in-frame clones, though not all of them. The sample holds 350,000 to 450,000 clones, about 87% seen once. Sequenced material: peripheral blood. The receptors come from a woman aged 55-70 years with COVID-19, enrolled during active disease. Each CDR3 is given with its conserved first and last residue. A D gene is named only where the DNA matches it firmly. The size field is filled for only some rows; it gives once, few, many or a size class.

TRBV7-8	TRBJ2-3	NA	TRBD2	CASSFVLGGVSTDTQYF	TGTGCCAGCAGCTTTGTTCTGGGAGGGGTCAGCACAGATACGCAGTATTTT
TRBV6-5	TRBJ2-5	NA	NA	CASGWEEETQYF	TGTGCCAGCGGCTGGGAGGAAGAGACCCAGTACTTC
TRBV28	TRBJ2-7	NA	NA	CASSLFLGADSYEQYF	TGTGCCAGCAGTTTGTTTCTCGGAGCGGACTCCTACGAGCAGTACTTC
TRBV5-4	TRBJ2-3	once	NA	CASSWGGGPLGDTQYF	TGTGCCAGCAGCTGGGGAGGGGGTCCTCTGGGAGATACGCAGTATTTT
TRBV7-9	TRBJ2-7	NA	TRBD1	CASSQRDRGSYEQYF	TGTGCCAGCAGCCAGCGGGACAGGGGATCCTACGAGCAGTACTTC
TRBV27	TRBJ1-2	NA	NA	CASRPGINRVYGYTF	TGTGCCAGCAGGCCTGGGATCAACAGGGTTTATGGCTACACCTTC
TRBV6-5	TRBJ2-1	NA	TRBD1	CASCLGQSNEQFF	TGTGCCAGCTGTTTGGGACAGTCCAATGAGCAGTTCTTC
TRBV5-1	TRBJ1-2	few	NA	CASSLASYGYTF	TGCGCCAGCAGCTTGGCCAGCTATGGCTACACCTTC
TRBV18	TRBJ2-7	NA	NA	CASSPVRGVNEQYF	TGTGCCAGCTCACCGGTCAGGGGCGTCAACGAGCAGTACTTC
TRBV5-6	TRBJ2-2	NA	NA	CASSFLAASNTGELFF	TGTGCCAGCAGCTTTTTAGCGGCTTCGAACACCGGGGAGCTGTTTTTT
TRBV5-4	TRBJ2-1	once	NA	CASSLGGGSSYNEQFF	TGTGCCAGCAGCCTAGGTGGGGGGAGTTCCTACAATGAGCAGTTCTTC
TRBV28	TRBJ1-3	NA	NA	CASSFPGDSGNTIYF	TGTGCCAGCAGTTTTCCAGGGGACTCTGGAAACACCATATATTTT
TRBV25-1	TRBJ1-2	NA	TRBD1	CASSDRQGKRGYGYTF	TGTGCCAGCAGTGACCGACAGGGGAAGAGGGGCTATGGCTACACCTTC
TRBV5-1	TRBJ2-5	once	NA	CASWATGYVGETQYF	TGCGCCAGCTGGGCGACGGGGTATGTAGGAGAGACCCAGTACTTC
TRBV7-6	TRBJ2-1	NA	TRBD1	CASSQWGTGRNEQFF	TGTGCCAGCAGCCAGTGGGGGACAGGACGCAATGAGCAGTTCTTC
TRBV28	TRBJ1-4	NA	TRBD1	CASSAGGAATNEKLFF	TGTGCCAGCAGCGCAGGGGGAGCTGCAACTAATGAAAAACTGTTTTTT
TRBV10-1	TRBJ1-1	NA	NA	CASSRATAFRGVEAFF	TGCGCCAGCAGTAGGGCGACAGCCTTTCGGGGGGTCGAAGCTTTCTTT
TRBV19	TRBJ1-1	NA	TRBD1	CASSTTQGGTEAFF	TGTGCCAGTAGTACAACCCAGGGGGGCACTGAAGCTTTCTTT
TRBV6-5	TRBJ1-2	NA	TRBD1	CASSYSRQGNGYTF	TGTGCCAGCAGTTACTCGAGACAGGGAAATGGCTACACCTTC
TRBV2	TRBJ1-5	NA	TRBD1	CASSQDRGNQPQHF	TGTGCCAGCAGTCAGGACAGGGGCAATCAGCCCCAGCATTTT
TRBV9	TRBJ2-3	NA	NA	CASSVFSGTDTQYF	TGTGCCAGCAGCGTATTTAGCGGCACAGATACGCAGTATTTT
TRBV7-2	TRBJ2-7	NA	NA	CASSRTPGAYEQYF	TGTGCCAGCAGCAGGACCCCGGGGGCCTACGAGCAGTACTTC
TRBV20-1	TRBJ2-3	once	TRBD2	CSAPTSGTQYF	TGCAGTGCCCCGACTAGCGGTACGCAGTATTTT
TRBV7-9	TRBJ1-1	NA	TRBD1	CASSLQQGRTEAFF	TGTGCCAGCAGCTTACAACAGGGGAGGACTGAAGCTTTCTTT
TRBV19	TRBJ1-1	few	TRBD1	CASSIANGQGAGNTEAFF	TGTGCCAGTAGTATAGCCAACGGACAGGGGGCGGGGAACACTGAAGCTTTCTTT
TRBV5-1	TRBJ2-7	NA	NA	CASSLAVDEQYF	TGCGCCAGCAGCTTGGCCGTCGACGAGCAGTACTTC